The sample holds one count of the clone carrying this T cell receptor (beta chain). The sample comes from a study of cytomegalovirus exposure and HLA in healthy donors. Germline CDR1 reads SQVTM; CDR2 reads ANQGSEA. The V and J ends lost 3 bases and 0 bases respectively, with 12 bases between them. The CDR3 totals 15 residues. The protocol was immunoSEQ multiplex PCR, while the TCRdb copy is restricted to in-frame clones and leaves out a portion. Here the sample spans 260,000 or so clones, approximately 87% being singletons. The V and J genes are TRBV29-1 and TRBJ2-1; no clear D. This sequence was found in a man between 18 and 35 years old in good health and CMV-seronegative. The source material was PBMCs. The CDR3 is CSVDPTRSSYNEQFF. The CDR3 DNA follows: TGCAGCGTTGATCCTACCCGAAGCTCCTACAATGAGCAGTTCTTC.